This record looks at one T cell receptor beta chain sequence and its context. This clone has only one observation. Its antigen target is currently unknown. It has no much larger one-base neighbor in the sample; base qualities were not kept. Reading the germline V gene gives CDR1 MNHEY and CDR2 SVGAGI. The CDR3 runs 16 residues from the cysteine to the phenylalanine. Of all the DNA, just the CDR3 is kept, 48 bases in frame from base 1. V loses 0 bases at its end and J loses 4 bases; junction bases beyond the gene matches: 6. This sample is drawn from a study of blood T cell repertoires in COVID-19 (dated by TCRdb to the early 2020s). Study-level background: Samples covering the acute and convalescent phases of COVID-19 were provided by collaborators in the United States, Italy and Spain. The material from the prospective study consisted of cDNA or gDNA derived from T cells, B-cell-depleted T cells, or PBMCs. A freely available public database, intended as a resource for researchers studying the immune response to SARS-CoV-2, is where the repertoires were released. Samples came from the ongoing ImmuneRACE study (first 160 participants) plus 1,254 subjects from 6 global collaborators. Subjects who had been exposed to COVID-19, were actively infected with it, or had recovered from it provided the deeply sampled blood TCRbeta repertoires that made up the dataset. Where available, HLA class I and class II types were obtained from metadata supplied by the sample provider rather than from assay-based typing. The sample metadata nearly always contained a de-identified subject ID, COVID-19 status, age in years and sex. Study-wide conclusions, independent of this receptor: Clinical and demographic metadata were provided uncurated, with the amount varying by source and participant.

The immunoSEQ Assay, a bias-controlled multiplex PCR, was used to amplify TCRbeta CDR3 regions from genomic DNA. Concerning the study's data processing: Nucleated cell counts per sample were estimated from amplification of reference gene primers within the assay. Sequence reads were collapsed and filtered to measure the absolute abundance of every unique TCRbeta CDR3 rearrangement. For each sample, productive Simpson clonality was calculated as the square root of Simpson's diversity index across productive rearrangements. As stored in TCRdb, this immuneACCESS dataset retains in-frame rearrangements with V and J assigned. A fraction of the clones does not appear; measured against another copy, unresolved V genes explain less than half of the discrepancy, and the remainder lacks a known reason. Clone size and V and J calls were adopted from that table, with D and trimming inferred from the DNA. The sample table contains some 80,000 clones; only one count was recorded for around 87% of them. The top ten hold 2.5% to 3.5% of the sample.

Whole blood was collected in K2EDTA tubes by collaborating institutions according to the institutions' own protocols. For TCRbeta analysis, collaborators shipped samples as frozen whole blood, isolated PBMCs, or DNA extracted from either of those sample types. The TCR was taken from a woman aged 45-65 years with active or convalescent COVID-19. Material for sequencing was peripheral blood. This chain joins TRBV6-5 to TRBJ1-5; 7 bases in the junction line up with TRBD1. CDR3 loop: CASSYSATGSNQPQHF. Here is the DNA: TGTGCCAGCAGTTACTCGGCGACAGGGTCAAATCAGCCCCAGCATTTT.